These 19 T cell receptor beta chains were all obtained from the same sample, sequenced in a study of vaccination and CD4 T cells after COVID-19 (dated 2022 in TCRdb). The treatment or condition label, read with the paper, signifies: approximately 9-day PBMC culture with coronavirus spike peptide pools or control peptides (ViraFEST assay). For these TCRs, the target antigens are not known. The method was PCR. TCRdb shows the sequencer as Illumina iSeq 100. DNA from cultured CD4+ T cells was subjected to TCR sequencing with the Oncomine TCR Beta short-read assay at the Johns Hopkins FTIC core. Clones were called with MiXCR by TCRdb after fastp trimmed the public reads at Q25, and only in-frame beta chains were retained. Here each entry gathers all rows of one CDR3 protein and keeps the most common genes and DNA. Counted in this sample were approximately 13,000 distinct CDR3 sequences; around 55% of them appeared once. The top ten hold about a sixth of the sample.

The sample consisted of CD4+ T cells from blood, cultured in vitro. These receptor sequences come from a human donor who had recovered from COVID-19.

This clonotype showed up just a few times. This chain joins TRBV24-1 and TRBJ2-1, with 7 bases aligning to TRBD2. The CDR3 length is 19 residues. The germline V gene encodes CDR1 KGHDR and CDR2 SFDVKD. V shed 3 bases and J 2 bases; nucleotides not matched to a gene: 15. DNA of the CDR3: TGTGCCACCAGTGATCGCCCCTCCCCACGCGGGAGCCCCTACAATGAGCAGTTCTTC. Translated: CATSDRPSPRGSPYNEQFF.

This clonotype was counted a few times. This sequence joins TRBV20-1 and TRBJ2-5, with D perhaps matching TRBD1 (7 bases). The germline V and J ends were trimmed by 5 bases and 4 bases, with 17 bases remaining between them. Germline assignment: CDR1 DFQATT and CDR2 SNEGSKA (reference sequence). The CDR3 is 14 amino acids. The CDR3 sequence: CSAPPPGGGETQYF. The CDR3, as DNA: TGCAGTGCTCCCCCGCCAGGGGGAGGAGAGACCCAGTACTTC.

The chain has TRBV29-1 and TRBJ2-3, with 13 positions matching TRBD2. The length of the CDR3 is 17 residues. CDR1 is SQVTM, CDR2 ANQGSEA, per germline. Trimming at V came to 0 bases and at J to 4 bases, leaving 7 bases not matched to a gene. The CDR3 DNA is TGCAGCGTTGAAGACTGGACTAGCGGGAGCCGCCCAGATACGCAGTATTTT. Translation gives CSVEDWTSGSRPDTQYF.

The chain recombines TRBV7-8 with TRBJ1-2; 7 bases fit TRBD1. Per the germline V gene, CDR1 is SGHVS and CDR2 is FQNEAQ. Trimming took 4 bases from V and 7 from J; bases not matched to a gene: 15. The CDR3 is 16 amino acids. The CDR3 coding sequence is TGTGCCAGCAGCTATGACAGGGCCCCCCAACTTTTTGGCTACACCTTC. Translation gives CASSYDRAPQLFGYTF.

V and J are TRBV7-9 and TRBJ2-3, with D perhaps matching TRBD1 or TRBD2 (6 bases each). The CDR3 extends over 18 amino acids. CDR1 is SEHNR, CDR2 FQNEAQ, per germline (reference sequence). The V end was cut by 5 bases, the J end by 0 bases, with 21 bases between. The CDR3, as DNA: TGTGCCAGCAGCCCCACAAGGGGGGTAGCGAGGAGCACAGATACGCAGTATTTT. The encoded protein is CASSPTRGVARSTDTQYF.

The chain has TRBV23-1 and TRBJ2-3, with D possibly being TRBD1 (6 bases). TRBV23-1 is placed among ORFs of uncertain function. The CDR3 sequence is 13 residues long. Trimming cost V 0 bases and J 6 bases, with 7 bases left between them. The CDR3 DNA reads as TGCGCCAGCAGTCAATCGAGGGGGGATACGCAGTATTTT. It codes for CASSQSRGDTQYF.

This clonotype was detected a few times. The CDR3 region has the DNA TGTGCCAGCAGCCCTACAGGGGAAGGAGAGACCCAGTACTTC. Translation: CASSPTGEGETQYF. V gene TRBV6-2 or TRBV6-3 combines with J gene TRBJ2-5; 7 nucleotides line up with TRBD1. This CDR3 comprises 14 residues. The V gene's germline CDR1 is MNHEY and CDR2 SVGEGT. Trimming removed 6 bases from V and 4 bases from J; junction bases left unmatched: 8.

This clonotype was counted once. This chain joins TRBV21-1 and TRBJ2-2. TRBV21-1 is reported as a pseudogene. This CDR3 has 17 residues. The CDR3 region is CASSNRINSGNTGELFF. The CDR3 bases are TGTGCCAGCAGCAATCGAATCAATTCAGGGAACACCGGGGAGCTGTTTTTT.

This clonotype was picked up a small number of times. V gene TRBV27 combines with J gene TRBJ1-2; D not certain. The CDR3 runs to 13 residues. Germline V gives CDR1 MNHEY, CDR2 SMNVEV (reference sequence). V was clipped by 2 bases and J by 2 bases, with 6 bases between them. CDR3 region: CASSLGENYGYTF. CDR3 nucleotides: TGTGCCAGCAGTTTAGGGGAGAACTATGGCTACACCTTC.

The rearrangement uses TRBV30 and TRBJ2-2, with D hard to call. The CDR3 contains 14 residues. Germline V gives CDR1 GTSNPN, CDR2 SVGIG (reference sequence). V lost 3 bases and J 0 bases, leaving 8 bases between the germline ends. This CDR3 reads CAWSESANTGELFF. CDR3 DNA: TGTGCCTGGAGCGAGAGCGCGAACACCGGGGAGCTGTTTTTT. Filled out from reference TRBV30 and TRBJ2-2, the complete variable domain reads SQTIHQWPATLVQPVGSPLSLECTVEGTSNPNLYWYRQAAGRGLQLLFYSVGIGQISSEVPQNLSASRPQDRQFILSSKKLLLSDSGFYLCAWSESANTGELFFGEGSRLTVL.

This chain uses TRBV20-1 with TRBJ2-5; TRBD2 aligns across 7 bases. CDR1 DFQATT and CDR2 SNEGSKA come from the germline V gene (reference sequence). This CDR3 spans 14 amino acids. The trim removed 3 bases at V and 6 bases at J, leaving 10 bases unmatched. CDR3 in DNA: TGCAGTGCTAGCCTAGGGAGGGCCGTAAAGACCCAGTACTTC. This translates into CSASLGRAVKTQYF.

This clonotype was recorded only once. The chain joins TRBV7-8 to TRBJ2-5, with TRBD2 matching over 7 bases. The CDR3 loop spans 15 amino acids. V shed 5 bases, J shed 2 bases, and the junction held 8 bases outside the gene matches. CDR1 is SGHVS and CDR2 is FQNEAQ in the germline V gene. The CDR3: CASSRRGTTQETQYF. For the CDR3, the DNA is TGTGCCAGCAGCCGGCGTGGGACTACGCAAGAGACCCAGTACTTC.

The CDR3 loop reads CASSSGSRRPGTLYEAFF. Written as DNA, the CDR3 is TGCGCCAGCAGCTCAGGTTCCCGCCGGCCAGGGACACTGTATGAAGCTTTCTTT. The chain couples TRBV4-1 to TRBJ1-1; maybe TRBD1 (6 bases). Trimming took 5 bases from V and 7 from J, leaving 29 bases between them. In germline, CDR1 is MGHRA, CDR2 YSYEKL. The CDR3 sequence is 18 residues long.

This clonotype was detected once. V is TRBV2 and J is TRBJ1-1; D remains unclear. The CDR3 loop spans 13 amino acids. Germline CDR1 SNHLY, CDR2 FYNNEI. V gave up 4 bases and J gave up 6 bases, with 12 bases separating them. The CDR3 loop reads CASSVRVEAEAFF. The CDR3 bases are TGTGCCAGCAGTGTTCGAGTCGAGGCTGAAGCTTTCTTT.

This rearrangement joins TRBV5-4 to TRBJ2-6; the match to TRBD2 covers 9 bases. CDR1 SGHNT and CDR2 YYREEE come from the germline V gene (reference sequence). There are 18 residues in the CDR3. Trimming took 4 bases from V and 0 from J; bases not matched to a gene: 8. In nucleotides, the CDR3 is TGTGCCAGCAGCACACCTAGCGGGGCGAGCTCTGGGGCCAACGTCCTGACTTTC. Translating gives CASSTPSGASSGANVLTF. Full variable domain (missing parts from reference TRBV5-4 and TRBJ2-6): ETGVTQSPTHLIKTRGQQVTLRCSSQSGHNTVSWYQQALGQGPQFIFQYYREEENGRGNFPPRFSGLQFPNYSSELNVNALELDDSALYLCASSTPSGASSGANVLTFGAGSRLTVL.

The chain couples TRBV29-1 to TRBJ2-5; D is perhaps TRBD1 or TRBD2 (7 bases each). Deletions cut 4 bases from V and 4 bases from J, with 19 bases between. Germline CDR1 reads SQVTM; CDR2 reads ANQGSEA. There are 15 residues in the CDR3. As DNA, the CDR3 is TGCAGCGTTGCGCGGGGGACAGTCCACGGAGAGACCCAGTACTTC. Translation gives CSVARGTVHGETQYF.

The chain is built from TRBV19 and TRBJ1-6, with D maybe TRBD1 (5 bases). This CDR3 region has 16 residues. V was pared by 5 bases and J by 10 bases, with 21 bases between. CDR1 is LNHDA and CDR2 is SQIVND in the germline V gene (reference sequence). The CDR3 DNA sequence: TGTGCCAGTAGTGGAGGGGACCTGATTAAGGGATCACCCCTCCACTTT. Encoded protein: CASSGGDLIKGSPLHF.

The rearrangement links TRBV24-1 to TRBJ1-2; TRBD1 matches at 8 bases. This CDR3 region has 13 residues. The J segment lost 5 bases and the V segment lost 12 bases, leaving 10 bases of the junction unmatched. CDR1 is KGHDR, CDR2 SFDVKD, per germline. CDR3 sequence: CAPKRGQEYGYTF. In nucleotides, the CDR3 is TGTGCCCCCAAGCGGGGACAGGAGTATGGCTACACCTTC.

This clonotype was counted between two and nine times. The chain couples TRBV6-1 to TRBJ2-7, with D uncertain. Trimming took 6 bases from V and 4 from J, leaving 7 bases between them. The germline CDR1 and CDR2 sequences are MNHNS and SASEGT. The CDR3 is 11 amino acids. The CDR3 loop is CASREKYEQYF. The CDR3 coding sequence is TGTGCCAGCAGAGAGAAGTACGAGCAGTACTTC.